This TCR beta chain was observed in a study of early T cells in non-severe SARS-CoV-2 infection. Study details: The authors sequenced bulk RNA from unsorted whole blood, leaving chains unpaired.

TCRdb reanalysed the 5' RACE reads using MiXCR and keeps one entry per CDR3 protein. This repertoire shows about 20,000 distinct CDR3 sequences, 3.6% found once; its top ten account for roughly 5.4%. By share of the sample, this clonotype is medium-sized. Sequencing input: whole blood. The clonotype comes from an adult who was a healthcare worker with PCR-confirmed SARS-CoV-2 infection or an uninfected control (not recorded which).

The CDR3 loop is CASSEVGVNQQETQYF. DNA of the CDR3: TGTGCCAGCAGTGAAGTGGGGGTCAACCAGCAAGAGACCCAGTACTTC. This rearrangement joins TRBV2 to TRBJ2-5, with D possibly being TRBD1 or TRBD2 (5 bases each). Germline lookup yields CDR1 SNHLY and CDR2 FYNNEI. Trimming cost V 1 base and J 2 bases, with 14 bases left between them. The CDR3 spans 16 residues.